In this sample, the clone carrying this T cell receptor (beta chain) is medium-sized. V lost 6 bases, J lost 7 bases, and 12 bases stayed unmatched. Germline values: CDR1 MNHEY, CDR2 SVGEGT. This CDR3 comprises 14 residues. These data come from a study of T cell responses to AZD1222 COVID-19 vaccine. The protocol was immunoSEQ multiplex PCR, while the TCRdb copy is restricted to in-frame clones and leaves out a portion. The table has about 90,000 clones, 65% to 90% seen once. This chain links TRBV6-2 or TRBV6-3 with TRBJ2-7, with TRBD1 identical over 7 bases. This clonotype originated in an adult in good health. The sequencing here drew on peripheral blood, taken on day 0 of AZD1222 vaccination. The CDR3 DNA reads TGTGCCAGCAGCCTCCGGGACAGTAAGGGGGAGCAGTACTTC. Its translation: CASSLRDSKGEQYF.